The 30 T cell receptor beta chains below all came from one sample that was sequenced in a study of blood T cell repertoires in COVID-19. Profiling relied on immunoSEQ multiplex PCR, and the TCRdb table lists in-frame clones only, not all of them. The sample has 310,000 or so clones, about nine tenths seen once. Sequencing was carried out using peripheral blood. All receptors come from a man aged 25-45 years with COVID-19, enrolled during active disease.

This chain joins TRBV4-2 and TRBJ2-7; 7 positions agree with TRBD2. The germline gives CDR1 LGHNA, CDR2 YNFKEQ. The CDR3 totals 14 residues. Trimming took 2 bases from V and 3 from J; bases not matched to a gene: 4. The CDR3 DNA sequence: TGTGCCAGCAGCCAATCGTTAGCGGGCTACGAGCAGTACTTC. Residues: CASSQSLAGYEQYF.

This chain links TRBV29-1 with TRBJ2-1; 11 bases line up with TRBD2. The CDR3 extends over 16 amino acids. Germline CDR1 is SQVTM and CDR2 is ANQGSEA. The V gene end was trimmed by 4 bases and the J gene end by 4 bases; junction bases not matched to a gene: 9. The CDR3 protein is CSVVAPSGRSYNEQFF. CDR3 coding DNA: TGCAGCGTTGTCGCGCCTAGCGGGAGGAGTTACAATGAGCAGTTCTTC.

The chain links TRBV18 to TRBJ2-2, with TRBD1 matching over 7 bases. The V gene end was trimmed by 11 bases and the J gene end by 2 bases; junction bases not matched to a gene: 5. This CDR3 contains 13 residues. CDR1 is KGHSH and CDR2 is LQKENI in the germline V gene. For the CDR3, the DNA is TGTGCCGGCAGGGGGATTAACACCGGGGAGCTGTTTTTT. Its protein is CAGRGINTGELFF.

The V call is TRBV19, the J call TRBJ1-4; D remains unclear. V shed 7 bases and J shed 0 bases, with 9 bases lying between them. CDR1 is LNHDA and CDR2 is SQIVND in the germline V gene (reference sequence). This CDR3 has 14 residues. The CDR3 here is CASNSGTTNEKLFF. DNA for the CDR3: TGTGCCAGTAACTCCGGGACAACTAATGAAAAACTGTTTTTT.

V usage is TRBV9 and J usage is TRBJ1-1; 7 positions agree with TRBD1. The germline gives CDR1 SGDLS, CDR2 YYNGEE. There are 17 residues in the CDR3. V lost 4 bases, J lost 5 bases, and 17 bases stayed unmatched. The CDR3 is CASSPQSPGRGSTEAFF. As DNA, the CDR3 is TGTGCCAGCAGCCCCCAATCCCCTGGCAGGGGGAGTACTGAAGCTTTCTTT.

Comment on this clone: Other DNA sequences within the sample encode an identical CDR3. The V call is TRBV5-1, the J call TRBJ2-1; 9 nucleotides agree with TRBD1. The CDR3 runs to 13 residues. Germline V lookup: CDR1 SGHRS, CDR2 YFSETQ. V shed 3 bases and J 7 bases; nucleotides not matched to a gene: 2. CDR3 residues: CASSYGQGNEQFF. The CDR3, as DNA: TGCGCCAGCAGCTATGGACAGGGGAATGAGCAGTTCTTC.

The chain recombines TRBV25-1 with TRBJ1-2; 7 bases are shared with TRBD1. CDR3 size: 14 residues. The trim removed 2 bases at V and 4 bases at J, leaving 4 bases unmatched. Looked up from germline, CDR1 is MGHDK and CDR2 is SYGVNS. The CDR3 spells CASSEAGQVYGYTF. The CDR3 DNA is TGTGCCAGCAGTGAAGCAGGACAGGTCTATGGCTACACCTTC.

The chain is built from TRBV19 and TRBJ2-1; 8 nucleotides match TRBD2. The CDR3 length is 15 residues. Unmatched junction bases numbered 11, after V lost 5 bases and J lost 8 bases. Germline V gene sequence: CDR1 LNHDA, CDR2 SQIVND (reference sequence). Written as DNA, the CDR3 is TGTGCCAGTAGTTCCGGGACTAGTGCACGTGATGAGCAGTTCTTC. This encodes CASSSGTSARDEQFF.

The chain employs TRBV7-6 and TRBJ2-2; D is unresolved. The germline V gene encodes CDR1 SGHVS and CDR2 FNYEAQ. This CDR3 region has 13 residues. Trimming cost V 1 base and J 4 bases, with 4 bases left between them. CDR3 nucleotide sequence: TGTGCCAGCAGCTTAGTCAGCACCGGGGAGCTGTTTTTT. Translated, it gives CASSLVSTGELFF.

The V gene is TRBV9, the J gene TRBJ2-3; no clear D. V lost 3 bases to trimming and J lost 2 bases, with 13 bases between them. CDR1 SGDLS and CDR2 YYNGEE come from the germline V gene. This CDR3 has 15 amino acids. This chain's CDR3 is CASSGGFGITDTQYF. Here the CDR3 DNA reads TGTGCCAGCAGCGGAGGCTTCGGCATCACAGATACGCAGTATTTT.

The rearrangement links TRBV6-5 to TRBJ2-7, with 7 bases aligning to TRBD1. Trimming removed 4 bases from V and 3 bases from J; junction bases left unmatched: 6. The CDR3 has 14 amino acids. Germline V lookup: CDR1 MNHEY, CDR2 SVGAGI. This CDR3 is CASSSQGDRYEQYF. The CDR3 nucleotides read TGTGCCAGCAGTTCGCAGGGGGATCGCTACGAGCAGTACTTC.

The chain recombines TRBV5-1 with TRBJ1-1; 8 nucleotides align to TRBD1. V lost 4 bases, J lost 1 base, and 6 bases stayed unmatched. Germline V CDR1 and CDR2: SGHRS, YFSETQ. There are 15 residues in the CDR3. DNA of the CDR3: TGCGCCAGCAGCGGTGGGGACAGGTCGAACACTGAAGCTTTCTTT. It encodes CASSGGDRSNTEAFF.

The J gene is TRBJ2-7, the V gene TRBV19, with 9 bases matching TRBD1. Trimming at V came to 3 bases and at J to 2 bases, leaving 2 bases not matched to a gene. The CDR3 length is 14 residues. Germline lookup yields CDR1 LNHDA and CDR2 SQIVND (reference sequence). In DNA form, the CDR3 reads TGTGCCAGTAGTATGAGACAGGGGGCCTACGAGCAGTACTTC. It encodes CASSMRQGAYEQYF.

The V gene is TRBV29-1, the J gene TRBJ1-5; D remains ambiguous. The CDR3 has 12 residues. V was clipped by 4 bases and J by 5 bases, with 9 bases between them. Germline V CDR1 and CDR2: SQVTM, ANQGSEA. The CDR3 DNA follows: TGCAGCGTTGCCTATCGGGATCAGCCCCAGCATTTT. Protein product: CSVAYRDQPQHF.

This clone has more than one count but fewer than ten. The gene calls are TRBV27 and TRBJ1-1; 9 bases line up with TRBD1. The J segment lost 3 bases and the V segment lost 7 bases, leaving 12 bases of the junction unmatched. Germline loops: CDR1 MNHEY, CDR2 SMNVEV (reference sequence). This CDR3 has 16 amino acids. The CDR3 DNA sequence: TGTGCCAGCACCCCTAAATGGGACAGGGTGGACACTGAAGCTTTCTTT. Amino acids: CASTPKWDRVDTEAFF.

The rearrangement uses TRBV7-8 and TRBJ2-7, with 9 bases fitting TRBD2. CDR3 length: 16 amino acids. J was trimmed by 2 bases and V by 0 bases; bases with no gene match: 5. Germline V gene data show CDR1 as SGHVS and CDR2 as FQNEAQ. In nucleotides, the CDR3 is TGTGCCAGCAGCTTAGCGGGCGGGAGGGCAGCCTACGAGCAGTACTTC. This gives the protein CASSLAGGRAAYEQYF. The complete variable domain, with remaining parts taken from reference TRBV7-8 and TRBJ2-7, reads GAGVSQSPRYKVAKRGQDVALRCDPISGHVSLFWYQQALGQGPEFLTYFQNEAQLDKSGLPSDRFFAERPEGSVSTLKIQRTQQEDSAVYLCASSLAGGRAAYEQYFGPGTRLTVT.

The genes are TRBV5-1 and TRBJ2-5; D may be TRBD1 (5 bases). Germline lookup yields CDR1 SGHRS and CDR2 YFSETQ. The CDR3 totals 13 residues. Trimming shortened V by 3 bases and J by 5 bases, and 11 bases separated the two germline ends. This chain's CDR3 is CASSSGIRETQYF. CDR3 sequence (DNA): TGCGCCAGCAGCTCAGGGATACGGGAGACCCAGTACTTC.

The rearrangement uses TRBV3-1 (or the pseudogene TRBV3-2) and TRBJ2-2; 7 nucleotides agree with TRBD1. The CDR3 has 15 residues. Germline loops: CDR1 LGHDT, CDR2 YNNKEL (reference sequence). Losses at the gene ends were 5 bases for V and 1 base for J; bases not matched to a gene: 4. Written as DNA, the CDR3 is TGTGCCAGCAGCTGGGGACAGATGAACACCGGGGAGCTGTTTTTT. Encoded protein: CASSWGQMNTGELFF.

CDR3 nucleotide sequence: TGCGCCAGCAGCCGAGCGGGGGTCGCCTACAATGAGCAGTTCTTC. Translating gives CASSRAGVAYNEQFF. The chain recombines TRBV4-3 with TRBJ2-1, with 8 bases aligning to TRBD2. V lost 4 bases, J lost 2 bases, and 4 bases stayed unmatched. CDR1 is LGHNA, CDR2 YSLEER, per germline. The CDR3 covers 15 residues.

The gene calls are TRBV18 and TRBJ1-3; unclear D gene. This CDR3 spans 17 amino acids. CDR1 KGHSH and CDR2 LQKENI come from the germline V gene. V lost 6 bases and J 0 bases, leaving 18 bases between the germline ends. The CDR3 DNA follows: TGTGCCAGCTCCCTAGCGGGCCCTACCTCCTCTGGAAACACCATATATTTT. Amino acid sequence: CASSLAGPTSSGNTIYF.

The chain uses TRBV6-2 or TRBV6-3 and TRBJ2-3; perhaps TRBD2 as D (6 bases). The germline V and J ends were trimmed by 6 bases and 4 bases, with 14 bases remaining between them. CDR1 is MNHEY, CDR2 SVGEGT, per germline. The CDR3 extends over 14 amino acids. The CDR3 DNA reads TGTGCCAGCAGCCCAGGGAGGAGGGCAGATACGCAGTATTTT. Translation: CASSPGRRADTQYF.

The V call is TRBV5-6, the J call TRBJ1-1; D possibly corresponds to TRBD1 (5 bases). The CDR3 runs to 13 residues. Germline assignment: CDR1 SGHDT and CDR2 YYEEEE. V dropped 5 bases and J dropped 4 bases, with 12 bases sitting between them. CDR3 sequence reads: CASRFGGGTEAFF. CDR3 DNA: TGTGCCAGCAGATTCGGGGGTGGCACTGAAGCTTTCTTT. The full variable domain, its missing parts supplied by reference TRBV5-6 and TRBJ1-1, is DAGVTQSPTHLIKTRGQQVTLRCSPKSGHDTVSWYQQALGQGPQFIFQYYEEEERQRGNFPDRFSGHQFPNYSSELNVNALLLGDSALYLCASRFGGGTEAFFGQGTRLTVV.

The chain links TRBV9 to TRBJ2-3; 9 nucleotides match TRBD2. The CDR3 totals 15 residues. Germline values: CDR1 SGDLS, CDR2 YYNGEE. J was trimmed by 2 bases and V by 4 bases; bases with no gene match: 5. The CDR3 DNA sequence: TGTGCCAGCAGCACGGGGACTAGCTCCACAGATACGCAGTATTTT. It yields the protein CASSTGTSSTDTQYF. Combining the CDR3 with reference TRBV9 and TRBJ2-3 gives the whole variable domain DSGVTQTPKHLITATGQRVTLRCSPRSGDLSVYWYQQSLDQGLQFLIQYYNGEERAKGNILERFSAQQFPDLHSELNLSSLELGDSALYFCASSTGTSSTDTQYFGPGTRLTVL.

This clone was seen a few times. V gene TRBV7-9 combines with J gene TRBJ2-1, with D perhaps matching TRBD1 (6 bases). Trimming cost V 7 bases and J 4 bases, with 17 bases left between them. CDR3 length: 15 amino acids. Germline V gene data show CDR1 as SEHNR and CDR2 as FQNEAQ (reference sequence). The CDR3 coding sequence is TGTGCCAGCATCGGGGACACCTCGTTATACAATGAGCAGTTCTTC. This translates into CASIGDTSLYNEQFF.

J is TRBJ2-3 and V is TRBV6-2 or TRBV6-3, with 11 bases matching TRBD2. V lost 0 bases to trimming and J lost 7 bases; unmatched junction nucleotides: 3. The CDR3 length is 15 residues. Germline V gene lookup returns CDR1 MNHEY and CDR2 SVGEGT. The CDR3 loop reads CASSYSTSGVNTQYF. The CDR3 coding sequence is TGTGCCAGCAGTTACTCGACTAGCGGGGTAAATACGCAGTATTTT.

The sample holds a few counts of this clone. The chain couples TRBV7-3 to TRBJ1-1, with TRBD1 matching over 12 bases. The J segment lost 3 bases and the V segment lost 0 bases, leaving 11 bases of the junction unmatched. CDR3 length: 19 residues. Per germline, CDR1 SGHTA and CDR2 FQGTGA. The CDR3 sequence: CASSLTGTGGAIRDTEAFF. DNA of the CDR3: TGTGCCAGCAGCTTAACCGGGACAGGGGGCGCGATTAGGGACACTGAAGCTTTCTTT.

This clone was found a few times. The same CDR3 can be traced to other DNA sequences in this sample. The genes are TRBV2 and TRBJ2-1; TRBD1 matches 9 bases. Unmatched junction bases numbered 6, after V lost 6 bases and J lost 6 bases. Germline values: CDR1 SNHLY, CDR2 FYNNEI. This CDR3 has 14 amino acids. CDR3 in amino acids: CASSRTGARNEQFF. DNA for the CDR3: TGTGCCAGCAGCCGGACAGGGGCCCGCAATGAGCAGTTCTTC.

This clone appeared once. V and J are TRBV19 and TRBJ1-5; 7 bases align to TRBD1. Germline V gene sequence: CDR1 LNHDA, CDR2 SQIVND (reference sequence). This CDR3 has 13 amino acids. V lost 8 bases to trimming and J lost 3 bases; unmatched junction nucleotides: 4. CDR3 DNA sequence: TGTGCCAGTTCAGGGACAGTCAATCAGCCCCAGCATTTT. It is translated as CASSGTVNQPQHF.

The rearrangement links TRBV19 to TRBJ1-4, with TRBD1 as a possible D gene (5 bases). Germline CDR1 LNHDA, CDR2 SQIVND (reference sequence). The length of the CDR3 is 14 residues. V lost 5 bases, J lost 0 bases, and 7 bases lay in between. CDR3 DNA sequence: TGTGCCAGTAGTCAGGGCGCAACTAATGAAAAACTGTTTTTT. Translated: CASSQGATNEKLFF.

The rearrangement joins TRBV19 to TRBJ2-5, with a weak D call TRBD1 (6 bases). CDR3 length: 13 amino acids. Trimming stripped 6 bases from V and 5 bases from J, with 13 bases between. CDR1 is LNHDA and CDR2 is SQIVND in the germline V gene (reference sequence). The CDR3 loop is CASSLQGIETQYF. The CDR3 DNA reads TGTGCCAGTAGCCTACAGGGAATCGAGACCCAGTACTTC.